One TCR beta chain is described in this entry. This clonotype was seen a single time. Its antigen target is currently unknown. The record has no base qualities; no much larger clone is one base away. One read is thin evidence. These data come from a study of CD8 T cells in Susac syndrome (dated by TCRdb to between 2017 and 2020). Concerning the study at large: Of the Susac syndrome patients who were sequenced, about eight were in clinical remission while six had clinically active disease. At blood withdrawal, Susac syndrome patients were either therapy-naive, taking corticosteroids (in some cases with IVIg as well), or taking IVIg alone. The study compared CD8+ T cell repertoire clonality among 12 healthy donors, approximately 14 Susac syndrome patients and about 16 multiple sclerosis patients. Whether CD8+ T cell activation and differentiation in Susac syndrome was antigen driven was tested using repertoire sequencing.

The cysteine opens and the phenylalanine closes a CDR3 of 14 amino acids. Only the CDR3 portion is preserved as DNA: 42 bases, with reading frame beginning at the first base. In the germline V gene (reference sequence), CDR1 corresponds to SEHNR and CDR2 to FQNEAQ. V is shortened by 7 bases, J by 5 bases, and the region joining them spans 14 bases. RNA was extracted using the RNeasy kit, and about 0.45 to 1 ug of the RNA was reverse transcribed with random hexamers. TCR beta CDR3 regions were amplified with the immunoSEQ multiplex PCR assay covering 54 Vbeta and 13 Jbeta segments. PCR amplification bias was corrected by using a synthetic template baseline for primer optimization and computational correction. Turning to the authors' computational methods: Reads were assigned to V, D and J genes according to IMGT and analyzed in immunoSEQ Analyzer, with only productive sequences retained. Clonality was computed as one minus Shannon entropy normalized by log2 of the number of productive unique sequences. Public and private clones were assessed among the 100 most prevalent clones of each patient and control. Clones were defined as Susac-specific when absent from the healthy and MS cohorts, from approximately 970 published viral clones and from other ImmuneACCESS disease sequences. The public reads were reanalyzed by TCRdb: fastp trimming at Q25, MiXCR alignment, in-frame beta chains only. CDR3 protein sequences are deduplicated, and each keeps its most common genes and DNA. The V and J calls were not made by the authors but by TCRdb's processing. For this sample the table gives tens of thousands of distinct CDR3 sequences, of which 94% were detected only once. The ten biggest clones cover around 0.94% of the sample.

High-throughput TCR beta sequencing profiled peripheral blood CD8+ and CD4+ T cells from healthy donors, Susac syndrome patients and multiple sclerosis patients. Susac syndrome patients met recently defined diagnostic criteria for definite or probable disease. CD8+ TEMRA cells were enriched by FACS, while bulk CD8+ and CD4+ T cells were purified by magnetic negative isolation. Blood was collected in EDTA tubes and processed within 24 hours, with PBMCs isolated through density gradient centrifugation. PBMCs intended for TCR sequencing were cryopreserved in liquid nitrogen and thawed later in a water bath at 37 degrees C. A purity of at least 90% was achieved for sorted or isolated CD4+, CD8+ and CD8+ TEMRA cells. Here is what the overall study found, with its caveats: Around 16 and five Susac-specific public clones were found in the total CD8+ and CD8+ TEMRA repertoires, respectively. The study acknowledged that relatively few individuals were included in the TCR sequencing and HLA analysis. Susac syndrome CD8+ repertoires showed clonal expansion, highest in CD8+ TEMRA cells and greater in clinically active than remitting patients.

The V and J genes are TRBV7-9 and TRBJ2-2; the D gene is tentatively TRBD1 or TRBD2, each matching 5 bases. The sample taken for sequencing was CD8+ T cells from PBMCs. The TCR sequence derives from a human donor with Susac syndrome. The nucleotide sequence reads TGTGCCAGCACCCCCGAGGGGAATACCGGGGAGCTGTTTTTT. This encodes CASTPEGNTGELFF.